This is a list of T cell receptor beta chains from one sample in a study of a mutant IDH1 vaccine in newly diagnosed glioma. No cognate antigen is known for these TCRs. Produced via immunoSEQ multiplex PCR; TCRdb's table is partial and in-frame only. The table lists around 51,000 clones, more than 70% of them singletons. This sample comprised PBMCs, obtained from a glioma patient whose treatment included an IDH1 peptide vaccine. The origin of the receptors is a woman between 40 and 55 years old with glioma. Each CDR3 is given without its conserved first and last residue. Each record gives: J gene, clone size, V gene, CDR3 protein. The size of a clone is reported for some rows only, either as once, few or many, or as a class for expanded clones.

TRBJ2-2	.	TRBV27	ASSPSLRPAQTGELF
TRBJ2-3	.	TRBV4-1	ASSKGFFTDTQY
TRBJ1-1	few	TRBV5-4	ASSLGGKGDTEAF
TRBJ2-7	.	TRBV6-4	ASSVASGGKYEQY
TRBJ2-3	.	TRBV7-8	ASSHLELAGLFTDTQY
TRBJ2-1	.	TRBV7-2	ASSLDPSGGNEQF
TRBJ1-2	.	TRBV2	ASNERGAGYT
TRBJ1-5	.	TRBV6-6	ASSYPQGRQPQH
TRBJ1-3	few	TRBV5-5	ASSVDRTLRSGNTIY
TRBJ2-7	.	TRBV4-2	ASSQRSGYYEQY
TRBJ1-6	.	TRBV6-1	ASRERGDNYNSPLH
TRBJ2-7	.	TRBV19	ASGPILLPGQLSYEQY
TRBJ2-3	.	TRBV18	ASSPNPLTSGGTDTQY
TRBJ2-7	.	TRBV28	ASSFSRPHYEQY
TRBJ1-4	few	TRBV29-1	SVEEGSGGV
TRBJ1-3	.	TRBV5-1	ASSLTQGLSGNTIY
TRBJ1-3	.	TRBV7-9	ASRNADSGNTIY
TRBJ1-3	.	TRBV19	ASSRRQEILLSGNTIY
TRBJ2-3	.	TRBV6-5	ASSYSGLDPPTQY
TRBJ2-5	.	TRBV7-2	ASSSGTTGRETQY
TRBJ2-1	few	TRBV27	ASSLGQDNEQF
TRBJ2-5	.	TRBV7-9	ASSLGLAGNQETQY
TRBJ2-5	.	TRBV7-9	ASSLPGGEQETQY
TRBJ2-7	.	TRBV6-5	ASSSGGLAYEQY
TRBJ1-1	.	TRBV10-3	AIRVTGGTEAF
TRBJ2-3	.	TRBV11-1	ASSLKGGSPDTQY
TRBJ2-2	.	TRBV6-6	ASSYKSENTGELF
TRBJ2-3	.	TRBV14	ASSQVPSRADTQY
TRBJ1-2	few	TRBV7-8	ASSLVDYGYT
TRBJ1-1	few	TRBV6-5	ASSYSFGVMNTEAF
TRBJ2-1	.	TRBV19	ASTLLRGGSYNEQF
TRBJ1-2	.	TRBV20-1	SAREGPTFT
TRBJ2-1	.	TRBV12-5	ASGLGQGSYSYNEQF
TRBJ2-5	.	TRBV29-1	SVELGGGETQY
TRBJ1-2	.	TRBV5-6	ASSPESGGGGYGYT
TRBJ1-1	.	TRBV6-1	ASSEGGLLSTEAF
TRBJ1-1	.	TRBV2	ASSGQGAYTEAF
TRBJ2-7	.	TRBV18	ASSPPAGNEQY
TRBJ2-2	.	TRBV10-1	ASSPGGELF
TRBJ2-3	.	TRBV6-6	ASSSGTVTDTQY
TRBJ1-5	.	TRBV19	ASSRQGFISNQPQH
TRBJ2-7	.	TRBV7-9	ASSFPGTSGGDLYEQY
TRBJ2-5	once	TRBV6-5	ASGRGGPGETQY
TRBJ1-5	.	TRBV6-6	ASSGQGFGNQPQH
TRBJ1-4	.	TRBV10-3	ASTGAVNEKLF
TRBJ1-2	.	TRBV10-3	AIRSPRGDGYT
TRBJ1-2	.	TRBV4-1	ASSQEGKVGYT
TRBJ2-2	.	TRBV30	AWKGAGGLNTGELF
TRBJ1-6	few	TRBV7-9	ASSPRQGINSPLH
TRBJ2-7	.	TRBV7-6	ASSSAGDPTEQY
TRBJ2-7	.	TRBV27	ASRSHGPTREQY
TRBJ1-2	.	TRBV29-1	SGDRDGYT